Listed below are T cell receptor beta chains from one sample, sequenced in a study of shared clonotypes between healthy human individuals. Assay used: immunoSEQ multiplex PCR; TCRdb lists only in-frame clones, some missing. The sample carries approximately 2,300,000 clones, around 90% recorded once. The source material was naive CD4+ T cells from PBMCs. All receptors derive from a man between 18 and 29 years old in good health. Some clones in this sample may be carry-over from other donors' samples. Both conserved end residues are part of each CDR3. Fields, in order: J gene, V gene, clone size, D gene, CDR3 protein. The D gene is left open where the match is weak. Not all rows give a size; the values are once, few, many and, for expanded clones, a class.

J: TRBJ2-5
V: TRBV30
size: -
D: -
CDR3: CAWSVGGLVETQYF

J: TRBJ1-1
V: TRBV9
size: -
D: -
CDR3: CASSSQAGTEAFF

J: TRBJ2-5
V: TRBV18
size: -
D: -
CDR3: CASSPPTAARETQYF

J: TRBJ1-6
V: TRBV4-3
size: -
D: -
CDR3: CASSQVYSNNSPLHF

J: TRBJ2-2
V: TRBV4-3
size: -
D: -
CDR3: CASSQVFGGGELFF

J: TRBJ2-5
V: TRBV2
size: -
D: -
CDR3: CASSGGETQYF

J: TRBJ2-1
V: TRBV19
size: -
D: -
CDR3: CASTRGGGTYNEQFF

J: TRBJ1-1
V: TRBV27
size: -
D: -
CDR3: CASSSRENTEAFF

J: TRBJ2-1
V: TRBV7-2
size: -
D: -
CDR3: CASSLAGTRYNEQFF

J: TRBJ1-4
V: TRBV7-8
size: once
D: -
CDR3: CASSHSDIREKLFF

J: TRBJ2-7
V: TRBV28
size: -
D: TRBD2
CDR3: CASSFDLRGSSYEQYF

J: TRBJ2-7
V: TRBV6-5
size: -
D: -
CDR3: CATRGNSYEQYF

J: TRBJ2-1
V: TRBV19
size: -
D: -
CDR3: CASSSGRDSYQAEQFF

J: TRBJ2-3
V: TRBV27
size: -
D: TRBD2
CDR3: CASSLMRKSGRSTDTQYF

J: TRBJ1-1
V: TRBV7-2
size: -
D: -
CDR3: CASSLAGGRNTEAFF

J: TRBJ2-3
V: TRBV4-2
size: -
D: TRBD2
CDR3: CASSQEASGTDTQYF

J: TRBJ2-5
V: TRBV7-9
size: once
D: -
CDR3: CASSEAGETQYF

J: TRBJ1-5
V: TRBV7-9
size: -
D: -
CDR3: CASSQDSNQPQHF

J: TRBJ1-5
V: TRBV18
size: -
D: -
CDR3: CASSPGLPLNQPQHF

J: TRBJ2-1
V: TRBV29-1
size: -
D: -
CDR3: CSVVRGLSYNEQFF

J: TRBJ2-1
V: TRBV18
size: -
D: TRBD2
CDR3: CASSRLAGGNEQFF

J: TRBJ1-4
V: TRBV28
size: -
D: -
CDR3: CASSIPFSTATNEKLFF

J: TRBJ1-2
V: TRBV18
size: -
D: -
CDR3: CASSPSTDSAGYTF

J: TRBJ2-3
V: TRBV7-2
size: once
D: -
CDR3: CASSLGSGGDTQYF

J: TRBJ2-7
V: TRBV5-1
size: -
D: TRBD2
CDR3: CASSLALAGASYEQYF

J: TRBJ2-5
V: TRBV6-5
size: -
D: -
CDR3: CASSPYGPQETQYF

J: TRBJ1-4
V: TRBV15
size: -
D: -
CDR3: CATSINNEKLFF

J: TRBJ1-4
V: TRBV11-2
size: -
D: -
CDR3: CASSLEAANEKLFF

J: TRBJ2-1
V: TRBV4-3
size: -
D: TRBD2
CDR3: CASSQDLSGRPPYNEQFF

J: TRBJ1-5
V: TRBV6-8
size: -
D: TRBD1
CDR3: CASRGQGWVKGNQPQHF

J: TRBJ2-7
V: TRBV7-8
size: -
D: -
CDR3: CASSLNSYEQYF

J: TRBJ1-4
V: TRBV28
size: -
D: -
CDR3: CASRRAAFTTNEKLFF

J: TRBJ2-1
V: TRBV4-2
size: -
D: -
CDR3: CASSQGVSSYNEQFF

J: TRBJ1-1
V: TRBV6-1
size: -
D: TRBD1
CDR3: CASRIQGMGTEAFF

J: TRBJ1-2
V: TRBV5-1
size: -
D: -
CDR3: CASSAGQPYGYTF

J: TRBJ2-3
V: TRBV7-9
size: -
D: -
CDR3: CASSLWADTQYF

J: TRBJ1-2
V: TRBV30
size: -
D: TRBD1
CDR3: CAWSVAGGRNYGYTF

J: TRBJ2-1
V: TRBV28
size: -
D: TRBD2
CDR3: CASSLPGLPYNEQFF

J: TRBJ2-7
V: TRBV7-3
size: -
D: TRBD2
CDR3: CASSLMGRVAGSEQYF

J: TRBJ2-5
V: TRBV30
size: -
D: -
CDR3: CAWSRMKQETQYF

J: TRBJ2-7
V: TRBV7-2
size: -
D: TRBD2
CDR3: CASSFGSATSGRPEQYF

J: TRBJ2-2
V: TRBV7-6
size: once
D: TRBD2
CDR3: CASSLVEREGANTGELFF

J: TRBJ2-7
V: TRBV6-5
size: -
D: -
CDR3: CASSYRALGPSEQYF

J: TRBJ1-2
V: TRBV4-2
size: -
D: -
CDR3: CASSQAISAGNYGYTF

J: TRBJ2-7
V: TRBV5-1
size: -
D: TRBD2
CDR3: CASSSAGGAYEQYF

J: TRBJ1-1
V: TRBV30
size: -
D: -
CDR3: CAWIPKLTMNTEAFF

J: TRBJ2-5
V: TRBV20-1
size: -
D: -
CDR3: CSARDRETQYF

J: TRBJ2-7
V: TRBV28
size: -
D: TRBD2
CDR3: CASSEASGTYEQYF

J: TRBJ1-2
V: TRBV7-2
size: -
D: TRBD1
CDR3: CASSSTGTVGGYTF